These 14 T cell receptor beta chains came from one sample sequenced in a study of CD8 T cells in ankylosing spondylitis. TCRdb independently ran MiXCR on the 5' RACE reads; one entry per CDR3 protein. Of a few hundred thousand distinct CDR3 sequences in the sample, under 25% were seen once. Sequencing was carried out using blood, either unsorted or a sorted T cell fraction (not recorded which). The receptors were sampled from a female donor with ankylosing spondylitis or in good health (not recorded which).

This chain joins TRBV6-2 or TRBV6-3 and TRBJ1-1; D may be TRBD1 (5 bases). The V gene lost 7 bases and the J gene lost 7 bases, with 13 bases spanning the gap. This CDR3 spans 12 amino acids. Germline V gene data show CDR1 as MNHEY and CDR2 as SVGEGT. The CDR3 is CASTNGGGEAFF. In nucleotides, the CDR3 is TGTGCCAGCACCAATGGTGGGGGTGAAGCTTTCTTT.

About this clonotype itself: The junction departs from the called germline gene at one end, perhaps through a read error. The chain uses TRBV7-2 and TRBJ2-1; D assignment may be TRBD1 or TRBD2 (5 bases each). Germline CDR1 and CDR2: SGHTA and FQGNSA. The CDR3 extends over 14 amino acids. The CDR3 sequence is CASGFGTSGGEQFF. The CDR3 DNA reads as TGTGCCAGCGGCTTTGGGACCTCAGGCGGTGAGCAGTTCTTC.

CDR3 loop: CASSAGGYEQYF. As DNA, the CDR3 is TGTGCCAGCAGCGCGGGTGGATACGAGCAGTACTTC. The V gene is TRBV7-6, the J gene TRBJ2-7; D is possibly TRBD2 (5 bases). Germline V gene lookup returns CDR1 SGHVS and CDR2 FNYEAQ. CDR3 size: 12 residues. V was pared by 5 bases and J by 4 bases, with 9 bases between.

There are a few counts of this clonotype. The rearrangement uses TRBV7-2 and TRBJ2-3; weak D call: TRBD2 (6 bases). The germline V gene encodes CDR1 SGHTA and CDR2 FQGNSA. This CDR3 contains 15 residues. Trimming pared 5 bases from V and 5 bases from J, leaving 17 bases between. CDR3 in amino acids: CASSDSPGTGDTQYF. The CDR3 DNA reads TGTGCCAGCAGCGACTCTCCCGGGACTGGAGATACGCAGTATTTT.

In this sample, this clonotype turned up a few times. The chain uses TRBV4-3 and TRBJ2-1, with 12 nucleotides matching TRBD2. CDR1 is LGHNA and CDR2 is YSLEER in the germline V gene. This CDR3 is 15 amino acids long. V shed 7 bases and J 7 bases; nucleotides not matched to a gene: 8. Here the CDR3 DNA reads TGCGCCAGCACCCCGGGACTAGCGGGTTTTAATGAGCAGTTCTTC. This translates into CASTPGLAGFNEQFF.

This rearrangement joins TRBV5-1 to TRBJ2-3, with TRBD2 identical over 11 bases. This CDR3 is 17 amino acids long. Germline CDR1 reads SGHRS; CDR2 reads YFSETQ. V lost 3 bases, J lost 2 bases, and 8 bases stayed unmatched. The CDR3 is CASSSAVTSGTTDTQYF. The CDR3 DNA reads TGCGCCAGCAGCTCCGCCGTGACTAGCGGGACCACAGATACGCAGTATTTT.

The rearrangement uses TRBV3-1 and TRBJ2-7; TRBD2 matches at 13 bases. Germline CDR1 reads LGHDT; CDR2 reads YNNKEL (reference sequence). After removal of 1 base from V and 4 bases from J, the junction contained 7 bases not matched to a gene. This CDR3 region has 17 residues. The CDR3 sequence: CASSQVALAGGKYEQYF. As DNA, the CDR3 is TGTGCCAGCAGCCAAGTAGCACTAGCGGGAGGGAAGTACGAGCAGTACTTC.

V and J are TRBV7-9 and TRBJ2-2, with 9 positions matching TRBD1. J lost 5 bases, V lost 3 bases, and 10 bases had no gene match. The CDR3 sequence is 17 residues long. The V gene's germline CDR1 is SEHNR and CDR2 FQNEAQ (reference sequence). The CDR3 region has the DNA TGTGCCAGCAGCTTCTTATCGGGACAGGGTTTTACCGGGGAGCTGTTTTTT. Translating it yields CASSFLSGQGFTGELFF.

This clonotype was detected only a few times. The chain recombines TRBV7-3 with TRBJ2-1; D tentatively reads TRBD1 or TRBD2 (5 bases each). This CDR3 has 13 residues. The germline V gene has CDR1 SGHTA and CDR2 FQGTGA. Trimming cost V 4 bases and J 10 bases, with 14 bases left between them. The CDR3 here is CASSWDQLGEQFF. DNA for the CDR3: TGTGCCAGCAGCTGGGACCAGCTGGGGGAGCAGTTCTTC.

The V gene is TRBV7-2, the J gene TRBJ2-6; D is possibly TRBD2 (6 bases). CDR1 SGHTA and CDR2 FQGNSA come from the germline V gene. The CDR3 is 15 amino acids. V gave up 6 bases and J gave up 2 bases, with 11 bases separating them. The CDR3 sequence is CASRSGGAGANVLTF. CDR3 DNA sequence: TGTGCCAGCAGGTCCGGGGGTGCTGGGGCCAACGTCCTGACTTTC.

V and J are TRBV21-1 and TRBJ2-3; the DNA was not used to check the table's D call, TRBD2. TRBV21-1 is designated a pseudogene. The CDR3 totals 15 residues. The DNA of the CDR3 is TGTGCGAGCAGGCTAGCGGGAAGGATGACAGATACGCAGTATTTT. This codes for CASRLAGRMTDTQYF.

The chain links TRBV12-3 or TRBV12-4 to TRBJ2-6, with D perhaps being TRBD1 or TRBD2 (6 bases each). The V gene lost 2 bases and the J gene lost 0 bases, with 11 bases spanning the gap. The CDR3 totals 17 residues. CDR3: CASSLRRGYSGANVLTF. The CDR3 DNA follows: TGTGCCAGCAGTTTAAGGAGGGGGTACTCTGGGGCCAACGTCCTGACTTTC.

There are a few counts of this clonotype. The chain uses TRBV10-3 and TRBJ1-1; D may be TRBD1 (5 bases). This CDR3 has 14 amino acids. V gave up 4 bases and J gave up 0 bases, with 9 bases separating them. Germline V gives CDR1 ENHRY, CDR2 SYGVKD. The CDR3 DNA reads TGTGCCATCAGTGGGGGGAGTATGAACACTGAAGCTTTCTTT. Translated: CAISGGSMNTEAFF.

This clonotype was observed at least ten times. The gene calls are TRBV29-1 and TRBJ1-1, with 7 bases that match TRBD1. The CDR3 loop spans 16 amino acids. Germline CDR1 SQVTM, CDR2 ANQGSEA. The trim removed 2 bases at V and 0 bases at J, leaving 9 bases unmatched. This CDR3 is CSVETPGQIMNTEAFF. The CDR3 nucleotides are TGCAGCGTTGAAACTCCGGGACAGATCATGAACACTGAAGCTTTCTTT. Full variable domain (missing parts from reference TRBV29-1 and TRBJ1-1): SAVISQKPSRDICQRGTSLTIQCQVDSQVTMMFWYRQQPGQSLTLIATANQGSEATYESGFVIDKFPISRPNLTFSTLTVSNMSPEDSSIYLCSVETPGQIMNTEAFFGQGTRLTVV.